This is a list of T cell receptor beta chains from one sample in a study of T cell responses to AZD1222 COVID-19 vaccine. The data were produced by immunoSEQ multiplex PCR, yet TCRdb's version contains in-frame clones alone and is incomplete. The sample holds some 99,000 clones, roughly 87% seen once. Source: peripheral blood, taken on day 0 of MenACWY control vaccination. These receptors all stem from an adult in good health. CDR3s include the opening cysteine and the closing phenylalanine or tryptophan. Each record gives: clone size, V gene, J gene, D gene, CDR3 protein, CDR3 DNA. The D gene is left open where the match is weak. Clone sizes are given selectively: once, few, many, or a class where the clone is expanded.

-,TRBV28,TRBJ2-2,-,CASSLGTGELFF,TGTGCCAGCAGTTTAGGGACCGGGGAGCTGTTTTTT
few,TRBV7-6,TRBJ1-2,TRBD1,CASSLGAGGAQSGYTF,TGTGCCAGCAGCTTAGGGGCAGGGGGCGCCCAAAGTGGCTACACCTTC
-,TRBV7-2,TRBJ2-1,-,CASSLDFSMEEQFF,TGTGCCAGCAGCCTGGACTTTAGTATGGAAGAGCAGTTCTTC
-,TRBV5-1,TRBJ1-1,-,CASSLQENTEAFF,TGCGCCAGCAGCTTGCAGGAGAACACTGAAGCTTTCTTT
-,TRBV3-1/TRBV3-2,TRBJ1-1,-,CASSQKGGAEAFF,TGTGCCAGCAGCCAAAAGGGAGGGGCTGAAGCTTTCTTT
-,TRBV4-2,TRBJ2-2,-,CASSQGSTSNTGELFF,TGTGCCAGCAGCCAAGGGTCGACCTCTAACACCGGGGAGCTGTTTTTT
-,TRBV7-2,TRBJ1-1,-,CASSTYLNTEAFF,TGTGCCAGCAGCACCTACCTGAACACTGAAGCTTTCTTT
-,TRBV19,TRBJ2-5,TRBD2,CASRLAGGPGQETQYF,TGTGCCAGTAGGCTAGCGGGAGGACCGGGCCAAGAGACCCAGTACTTC
-,TRBV19,TRBJ2-1,TRBD2,CASSMSSGGYNEQFF,TGTGCCAGTAGTATGTCTAGCGGCGGGTACAATGAGCAGTTCTTC
-,TRBV4-1,TRBJ1-5,-,CASSQVTGGSGQPQHF,TGCGCCAGCAGCCAAGTAACCGGGGGGTCGGGTCAGCCCCAGCATTTT
-,TRBV25-1,TRBJ1-5,-,CASSEQGHSQPQHF,TGTGCCAGCAGTGAACAGGGACATAGCCAGCCCCAGCATTTT
once,TRBV7-9,TRBJ1-4,-,CASSLETGINEKLFF,TGTGCCAGCAGCTTAGAAACAGGGATAAATGAAAAACTGTTTTTT
-,TRBV19,TRBJ1-5,-,CASSRIGNQPQHF,TGTGCCAGTTCGCGGATAGGCAATCAGCCCCAGCATTTT
once,TRBV4-1,TRBJ2-2,-,CASSPGVTGELFF,TGCGCCAGCAGCCCAGGAGTAACCGGGGAGCTGTTTTTT
-,TRBV24-1,TRBJ2-2,TRBD2,CATSETGGTGELFF,TGTGCCACCAGTGAGACGGGAGGCACCGGGGAGCTGTTTTTT
-,TRBV14,TRBJ2-5,-,CASSQGLLGKQETQYF,TGTGCCAGCAGCCAAGGTCTTCTGGGGAAACAAGAGACCCAGTACTTC
-,TRBV7-2,TRBJ2-4,TRBD2,CASSSQVGTSIALQYF,TGTGCCAGCAGCTCCCAGGTCGGGACTAGCATCGCTCTTCAGTACTTC
few,TRBV3-1/TRBV3-2,TRBJ2-1,TRBD2,CASRVSGSSYNEQFF,TGTGCCAGCAGAGTTAGCGGGAGCTCCTACAATGAGCAGTTCTTC
-,TRBV7-6,TRBJ2-7,-,CASSYHQGSSYEQYF,TGTGCCAGCAGCTACCATCAGGGTAGCTCCTACGAGCAGTACTTC
-,TRBV5-8,TRBJ2-7,TRBD1,CASSRGMRGLSSQYF,TGTGCCAGCAGCCGAGGAATGAGGGGGCTCTCATCGCAGTACTTC
-,TRBV2,TRBJ1-6,-,CASSESDSVFYNSPLHF,TGTGCCAGCAGTGAGTCGGACAGCGTCTTCTATAATTCACCCCTCCACTTT
-,TRBV14,TRBJ1-4,TRBD1,CASSATGGATNEKLFF,TGTGCCAGCAGCGCAACAGGGGGCGCAACTAATGAAAAACTGTTTTTT
-,TRBV29-1,TRBJ1-2,-,CSVTPGGNYGYTF,TGCAGCGTAACCCCCGGCGGAAACTATGGCTACACCTTC
-,TRBV9,TRBJ2-3,-,CASSVSPVGDTQYF,TGTGCCAGCAGCGTATCCCCGGTGGGAGATACGCAGTATTTT
-,TRBV27,TRBJ1-2,-,CASSRDGDYGYTF,TGTGCCAGCAGCCGGGACGGGGACTATGGCTACACCTTC
-,TRBV5-5,TRBJ2-1,-,CASSLLFRGARYNEQFF,TGTGCCAGCAGCTTATTGTTTCGGGGAGCCCGATACAATGAGCAGTTCTTC
-,TRBV24-1,TRBJ2-5,-,CATSDTFGAETQYF,TGTGCCACCAGTGACACCTTTGGGGCAGAGACCCAGTACTTC
-,TRBV2,TRBJ2-5,-,CASSGGPLRETQYF,TGTGCCAGCAGTGGTGGACCCCTGCGGGAGACCCAGTACTTC
once,TRBV6-2/TRBV6-3,TRBJ1-2,-,CASSYGESYGYTF,TGTGCCAGCAGTTACGGTGAGAGTTATGGCTACACCTTC
-,TRBV24-1,TRBJ2-5,-,CATSDSLGTQYF,TGTGCCACCAGTGATTCCCTGGGGACCCAGTACTTC
once,TRBV21-1,TRBJ1-1,-,CASDRYKRYMNTEAFF,TGTGCCAGCGACCGCTATAAGCGTTACATGAACACTGAAGCTTTCTTT
once,TRBV19,TRBJ2-5,TRBD1,CASQPNRGSNQETQYF,TGTGCCAGCCAACCAAACAGGGGATCCAACCAAGAGACCCAGTACTTC
-,TRBV12-3/TRBV12-4,TRBJ1-2,-,CASSFGSPYGYTF,TGTGCCAGCAGTTTTGGTTCGCCCTATGGCTACACCTTC
-,TRBV6-6,TRBJ1-1,-,CASRVRGPDTEAFF,TGTGCCAGCAGAGTGCGGGGGCCGGACACTGAAGCTTTCTTT